This T cell receptor (beta chain) was sequenced in a study of blood T cell repertoires in COVID-19. Sequenced by immunoSEQ multiplex PCR; TCRdb stores in-frame clones only, minus some. The sample holds 270,000 or so clones; about 80% are singletons and the top ten take roughly 3.1%. Trimming left V 1 base short and J 3 bases short, with 7 bases between. The CDR3 totals 13 residues. Germline CDR1 LGHNA, CDR2 YSLEER. The chain links TRBV4-3 to TRBJ2-7; TRBD2 is a possible D gene (5 bases). Material for sequencing was PBMCs or T cells enriched from blood (not recorded which). The TCR originated in a man between 45 and 60 years old who had recovered from COVID-19. CDR3 loop: CASSQARDYEQYF. In DNA form, the CDR3 reads TGCGCCAGCAGCCAAGCGAGGGACTACGAGCAGTACTTC.